This T cell receptor beta chain was documented in a study of cytomegalovirus exposure and HLA in healthy donors. Findings of the study overall: Later on, an analysis found that several of the most significant clusters appeared to be linked to common viral pathogens, which included parvovirus B19. Confirmation was obtained in vitro that a few CMV-associated chains are specific for CMV antigens. Among donors in an Asian-associated ancestry cluster, a later analysis reportedly found fewer N-insertions than the approximately 670-donor mean.

Comment on this clone: Its antigen is not identified.

13 Jbeta primers and 60 Vbeta primers were used for the PCR. Method: immunoSEQ multiplex PCR; TCRdb's copy keeps in-frame clones and lacks some. The sample yields approximately 150,000 clones, 55% to 70% seen once. The V gene's germline CDR1 is PRHDT and CDR2 FYEKMQ (reference sequence). CDR3 size: 18 residues. The germline V and J ends were trimmed by 8 bases and 0 bases, with 20 bases remaining between them. The origin of this receptor is a woman aged 25 to 39 in good health and CMV-seropositive. The chain joins TRBV13 to TRBJ2-6; D may be TRBD1 (6 bases). Source material: PBMCs. The DNA of the CDR3 is TGTGCCAGCGGCCCCCGGACGGGACACCTCTCTGGGGCCAACGTCCTGACTTTC. It yields the protein CASGPRTGHLSGANVLTF.